Listed here is a single TCR beta chain. Its antigen is as yet unknown. The data were obtained in a study of shared clonotypes between healthy human individuals. Findings and limits, study-wide: Limited genetic and exposure-history diversity came from having few donors. Exclusively blood specimens were collected; tissue repertoires likely differ.

The length of the CDR3 is 15 residues. The germline CDR1 and CDR2 sequences are SGHRS and YFSETQ. The V end was cut by 4 bases, the J end by 3 bases, with 17 bases between. The data were produced by immunoSEQ multiplex PCR, yet TCRdb's version contains in-frame clones alone and is incomplete. The repertoire holds around 2.5 million clones, over 85% seen once, with about 0.34% in the top ten. This chain links TRBV5-1 with TRBJ2-7; maybe TRBD2 (6 bases). This receptor was taken from a man aged 18 to 30 in good health. Some clones in this sample may be carry-over from other donors' samples. Sequenced: naive CD4+ T cells from PBMCs. Sample subset: CD45RA+ positively selected. CDR3 protein: CASSRDSYSIYEQYF. In nucleotides, the CDR3 is TGCGCCAGCAGCAGGGACTCCTATTCGATCTACGAGCAGTACTTC.